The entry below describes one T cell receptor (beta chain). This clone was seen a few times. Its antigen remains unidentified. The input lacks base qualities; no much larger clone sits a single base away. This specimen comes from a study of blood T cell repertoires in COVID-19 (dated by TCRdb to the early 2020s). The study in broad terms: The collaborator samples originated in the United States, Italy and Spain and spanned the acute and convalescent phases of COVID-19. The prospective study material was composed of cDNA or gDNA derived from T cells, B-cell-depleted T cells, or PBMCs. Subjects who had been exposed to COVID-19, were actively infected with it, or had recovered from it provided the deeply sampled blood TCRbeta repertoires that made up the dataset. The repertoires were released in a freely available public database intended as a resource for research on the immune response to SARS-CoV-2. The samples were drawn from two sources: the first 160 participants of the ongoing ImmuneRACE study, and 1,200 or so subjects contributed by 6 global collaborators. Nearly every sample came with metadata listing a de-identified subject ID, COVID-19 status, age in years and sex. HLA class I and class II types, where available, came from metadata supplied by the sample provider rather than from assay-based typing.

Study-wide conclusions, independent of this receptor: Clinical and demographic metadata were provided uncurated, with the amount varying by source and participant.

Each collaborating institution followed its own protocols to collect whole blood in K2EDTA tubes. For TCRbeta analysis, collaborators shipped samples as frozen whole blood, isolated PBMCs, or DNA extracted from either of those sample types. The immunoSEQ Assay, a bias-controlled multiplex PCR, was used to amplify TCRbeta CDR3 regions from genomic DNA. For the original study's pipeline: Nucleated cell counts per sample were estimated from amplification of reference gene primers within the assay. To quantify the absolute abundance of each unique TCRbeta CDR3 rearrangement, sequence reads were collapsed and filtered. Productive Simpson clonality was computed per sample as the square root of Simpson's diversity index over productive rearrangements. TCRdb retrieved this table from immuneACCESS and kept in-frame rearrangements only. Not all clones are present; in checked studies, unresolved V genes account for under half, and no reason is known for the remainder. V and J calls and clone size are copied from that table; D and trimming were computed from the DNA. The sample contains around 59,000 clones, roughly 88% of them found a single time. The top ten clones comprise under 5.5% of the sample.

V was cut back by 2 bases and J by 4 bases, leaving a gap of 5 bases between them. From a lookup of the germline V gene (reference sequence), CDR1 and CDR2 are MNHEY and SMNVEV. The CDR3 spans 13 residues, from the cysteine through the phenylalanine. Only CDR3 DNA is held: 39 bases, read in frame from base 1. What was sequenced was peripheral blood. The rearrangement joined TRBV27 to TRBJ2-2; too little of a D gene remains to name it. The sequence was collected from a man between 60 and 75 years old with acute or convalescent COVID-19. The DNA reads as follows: TGTGCCAGCAGTTTAACTTCCACCGGGGAGCTGTTTTTT. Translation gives CASSLTSTGELFF.